This T cell receptor (beta chain) was profiled in a study of cytomegalovirus exposure and HLA in healthy donors. Across the whole study: A prior analysis found about 120 million unique TCR beta sequences from around 180 million T cells.

The CDR3 runs to 14 residues. Trimming cost V 1 base and J 1 base, with 8 bases left between them. CDR1 is SGHRS and CDR2 is YFSETQ in the germline V gene. Primers for the PCR totalled 60 Vbeta and 13 Jbeta. Data came from immunoSEQ multiplex PCR; TCRdb stores just in-frame clones and leaves some out. The sample carries roughly 100,000 clones, nearly 15% recorded once. This receptor was obtained from a female donor in good health and CMV-seronegative. The material sequenced was PBMCs. The chain joins TRBV5-1 to TRBJ1-2; D is uncertain. The CDR3 DNA sequence: TGCGCCAGCAGCTTGACCCAGAATAACTATGGCTACACCTTC. Its translation: CASSLTQNNYGYTF.